These T cell receptor beta chains were read from a single sample in a study of CD8+CD57+ T cells in acquired aplastic anemia. In TCRdb, the reads were re-called with MiXCR into one record per CDR3 protein. The sample consists of a few hundred thousand distinct CDR3 sequences, around 30% of them appearing once. The sample comprised sorted CD4+, CD8+, or CD8+CD57+ T cells (not recorded which) from PBMCs. These receptors all stem from a human donor with aplastic anemia. Both conserved end residues are part of each CDR3. Fields, in order: D gene, V gene, J gene, clone size, CDR3 DNA, CDR3 protein. The D gene is left open where the match is weak. Expanded clones get a size class; other rows say once, few or many, or leave the size out.

-	TRBV9	TRBJ1-1	many	TGTGCCAGCAGCGTAGAACTAACAGAAGGTGAAGCTTTCTTT	CASSVELTEGEAFF
-	TRBV2	TRBJ1-2	many	TGTGCCAGCAGTGAATCACTCCAAACCAACTATGGCTACACCTTC	CASSESLQTNYGYTF
-	TRBV5-5	TRBJ1-1	few	TGTGCCAGCAGCTTTCAGGTTACGAACACTGAAGCTTTCTTT	CASSFQVTNTEAFF
-	TRBV7-9	TRBJ2-7	-	TGTGCCAGCACCAGGGACTCCCTCTTAGAGCAGTACTTC	CASTRDSLLEQYF
TRBD1	TRBV10-3	TRBJ1-6	-	TGTGCCATCAGTAAACGACAGGGGGCTGTTAATTCACCCCTCCACTTT	CAISKRQGAVNSPLHF
-	TRBV12-3/TRBV12-4	TRBJ2-5	-	TGTGCCAGCAGTTTAGTAGAGGGGAAGACCCAGTACTTC	CASSLVEGKTQYF
-	TRBV2	TRBJ1-1	many	TGTGCCAGCAGTGGCAGGGGACGGCGGAACACTGAAGCTTTCTTT	CASSGRGRRNTEAFF
-	TRBV4-3	TRBJ2-7	few	TGCGCCAGCAGCCAAGGTCGTGCCGCTGTAAGCTCCTACGAGCAGTACTTC	CASSQGRAAVSSYEQYF
-	TRBV15	TRBJ1-1	many	TGTGCCACCAGCAGAGATGTTTCAGACACTGAAGCTTTCTTT	CATSRDVSDTEAFF
-	TRBV18	TRBJ1-2	-	TGTGCCAGCTCACCATTAGGTCACAGGGCGGACTATGGCTACACCTTC	CASSPLGHRADYGYTF
-	TRBV19	TRBJ2-5	-	TGTGCCAGTAGTACGGAGGGGGCGAGCTTGGAGACCCAGTACTTC	CASSTEGASLETQYF
-	TRBV19	TRBJ2-7	-	TGTGCCAGTAGTATAGGGGCCGACGGTGGCTACGAGCAGTACTTC	CASSIGADGGYEQYF
TRBD2	TRBV5-5	TRBJ2-1	few	TGTGCCAGCAGCTTCAGCGGGGGTCACAATGAGCAGTTCTTC	CASSFSGGHNEQFF
-	TRBV5-6	TRBJ1-4	few	TGTGCCAGCAGCTTGAAGGCAGGGGTTGAAAAACTGTTTTTT	CASSLKAGVEKLFF
TRBD2	TRBV7-2	TRBJ2-3	many	TGTGCCAGCAGCCTAGCGGGGGGGCGGAATACGCAGTATTTT	CASSLAGGRNTQYF
TRBD1	TRBV10-3	TRBJ1-6	many	TGTGCCATCAGTCCCGGGACAGGGTCTAATTCACCCCTCCACTTT	CAISPGTGSNSPLHF
TRBD1	TRBV10-2	TRBJ1-1	-	TGCGCCAGCAGATGGGGACAGACGAACACTGAAGCTTTCTTT	CASRWGQTNTEAFF
-	TRBV29-1	TRBJ2-5	many	TGCAGCGTTGATCTAGGGTTACAAGAGACCCAGTACTTC	CSVDLGLQETQYF
-	TRBV15	TRBJ1-4	-	TGTGCCACCAGCAGGGGACTAGCGGGAGTAGAAAAACTGTTTTTT	CATSRGLAGVEKLFF
TRBD1	TRBV15	TRBJ1-4	many	TGTGCCACCAGCAGAGATCCCGGACAGGGCATTTCCAATGAAAAACTGTTTTTT	CATSRDPGQGISNEKLFF
-	TRBV6-5	TRBJ2-7	many	TGTGCCAGCAGTTACACCCCATTCCAGGGAGGCGAGCAGTACTTC	CASSYTPFQGGEQYF
TRBD2	TRBV9	TRBJ2-1	-	TGTGCCAGCAGCGTAGCCGCGACTAGCGGATTGAATGAGCAGTTATTC	CASSVAATSGLNEQLF
TRBD2	TRBV7-9	TRBJ2-1	few	TGTGCCAGCAGCCCCCCGGGGCGGGAGAATGAGCAGTTCTTC	CASSPPGRENEQFF
-	TRBV29-1	TRBJ1-2	many	TGCAGCGTTGATAGGGTTAACTCTAACTATGGCTACACCTTC	CSVDRVNSNYGYTF
-	TRBV7-6	TRBJ1-2	-	TGTGCCAGCAGCCCGGTAGAGGTGGGCTACACCTTC	CASSPVEVGYTF
-	TRBV20-1	TRBJ1-6	many	TGCAGTGCTAGAGATCCTGGCTCGGCGGATTCACCCCTCCACTTT	CSARDPGSADSPLHF
-	TRBV25-1	TRBJ1-3	-	TGTGCCAGCAGTGAATATCGAACAGGATACTCTGGAAACACCATATATTTT	CASSEYRTGYSGNTIYF
TRBD1	TRBV12-3/TRBV12-4	TRBJ1-1	many	TGTGCCAGCAGTTTTCAGGGGGCTGACACTGAAGCTTTCTTT	CASSFQGADTEAFF
-	TRBV15	TRBJ2-7	many	TGTGCCACCAGCAGAGATCTCGGGTCCGAGCAGTACTTC	CATSRDLGSEQYF
TRBD2	TRBV20-1	TRBJ2-5	-	TGCAGTGCTAGCCGTACTGGCGGGGGGGCCGTCGGGACCCAGTACTTC	CSASRTGGGAVGTQYF
-	TRBV15	TRBJ2-2	-	TGTGCCACCAGCAGAGGGGAGCTGTTTTTT	CATSRGELFF
-	TRBV20-1	TRBJ1-6	-	TGCAGTGCCCGGGACACATATTCACCCCTCCACTTT	CSARDTYSPLHF
-	TRBV4-2	TRBJ2-3	-	TGTGCCAGCAGCCAAGATCCGAGCGGGAGCACAGATACGCAGTATTTT	CASSQDPSGSTDTQYF
TRBD2	TRBV2	TRBJ2-3	-	TGTGCCAGCAGTGAAAGGACTAGCGCAGATACGCAGTATTTT	CASSERTSADTQYF
-	TRBV6-2/TRBV6-3	TRBJ2-7	-	TGTGCCAGCAGTCCCCGCCCGTTTGGCGAGCAGTACTTC	CASSPRPFGEQYF
TRBD1	TRBV6-1	TRBJ2-3	many	TGTGCCAGCAGTGATGGACAGGGAGGTCCAGATACGCAGTATTTT	CASSDGQGGPDTQYF